The sequence of this T cell receptor beta chain was determined in a study of graft-versus-host responses after intestinal transplantation. The germline gives CDR1 SNHLY, CDR2 FYNNEI. This CDR3 is built from 11 residues. V lost 3 bases and J lost 8, with 2 bases in between. Assay used: immunoSEQ multiplex PCR; TCRdb lists only in-frame clones, some missing. In the table there are over 80,000 clones, 86% of which are singletons. The rearrangement joins TRBV2 to TRBJ1-6; D not resolved. This TCR derives from a human patient who received an intestinal transplant, so some T cells may come from the graft donor. The source was PBMCs, collected 255 days after intestinal transplant. Here the CDR3 DNA reads TGTGCCAGCAGTGATGATTCACCCCTCCACTTT. Its translation is CASSDDSPLHF.